The present entry profiles one TCR beta chain with its context. Its antigen is not yet known. Per-base qualities were not stored, and no clone one base away is much larger. The CDR3, from cysteine to phenylalanine, totals 12 residues. The read is trimmed to its CDR3 DNA, 36 bases read in frame from base 1. Deletion took 1 base off V and 12 bases off J, with a span of 11 bases between the germline ends. CDR1 SGHDN and CDR2 FVKESK were looked up in the germline V gene. These data are taken from a study of post-analysis software for immune sequencing data (dated by TCRdb to between 2014 and 2016). Study-wide context: Relapsing-remitting, secondary progressive and progressive-relapsing multiple sclerosis were recorded as disease courses, and subtype annotation was lacking for some patients. The multiple sclerosis patient repertoires were compared with under 13 previously published healthy control repertoires from donors aged about 6 to 25 years. A subset of samples was prepared in parallel using single-end sample barcoding, then pooled and co-amplified after Illumina adapter ligation. Overall results and qualifications from the work: Compared with controls, multiple sclerosis patients had significantly lower normalized Chao1 diversity, a finding suggesting substantial peripheral T-cell clonal expansion. Patients showed significantly higher frequencies than controls for 4 or 5 TRBV segments, among them TRBV5-6, TRBV5-1 and TRBV20-1. The multiple sclerosis patient group was slightly younger than the control group. When samples were clustered directly using the F measure, samples prepared in the same batch co-clustered strongly, which prompted a batch-effect correction.

To demonstrate the VDJtools post-analysis software, the study profiled TCR beta repertoires from the peripheral blood of some 13 young patients with multiple sclerosis. The multiple sclerosis patients were children and adolescents ranging in age from about 6 to 17 years. The method behind the library was PCR. Data came from an Illumina HiSeq 2500. Unique molecular identifiers were incorporated into TCR beta cDNA libraries to reduce PCR and sequencing biases. Roughly 500,000 cDNA molecules were obtained for every 1 to 10 million input T cells, so each molecule roughly corresponded to one T cell. The patient libraries were prepared and sequenced using the same protocol as the earlier healthy control dataset. Samples belonging to the same batch were prepared together, multiplexed and sequenced on a shared HiSeq lane. The authors' pipeline ran thus. Raw barcoded reads were processed with MIGEC, discarding single-read molecular identifier groups before consensus assembly and CDR3 extraction. Clonotype tables were post-analysed with VDJtools, and diversity was normalized by down-sampling all datasets to the smallest sample size. In repertoire overlap clustering, CDR3 amino acid sequences, but not nucleotide sequences, were matched to correct batch-related cross-sample contamination. The public reads were reprocessed in TCRdb via fastp at Q25 and MiXCR, keeping in-frame beta chains. Rows with one shared CDR3 protein collapse into an entry with the most common genes and DNA. It is TCRdb's table, rather than the study itself, that gives the V and J calls and clone size. The sample records a few hundred thousand distinct CDR3 sequences, less than 40% of which are singletons. Jointly, the top ten make up 7.6% of the sample.

This sequence was found in a girl aged 2 to 9 with multiple sclerosis. The chain is made from TRBV14 and TRBJ2-3; there is no confident call for the D gene. Sequencing was performed on blood. The bases are TGTGCCAGCAGCCAAGTGGGTAGTTCACAGTATTTT. Its translation reads: CASSQVGSSQYF.